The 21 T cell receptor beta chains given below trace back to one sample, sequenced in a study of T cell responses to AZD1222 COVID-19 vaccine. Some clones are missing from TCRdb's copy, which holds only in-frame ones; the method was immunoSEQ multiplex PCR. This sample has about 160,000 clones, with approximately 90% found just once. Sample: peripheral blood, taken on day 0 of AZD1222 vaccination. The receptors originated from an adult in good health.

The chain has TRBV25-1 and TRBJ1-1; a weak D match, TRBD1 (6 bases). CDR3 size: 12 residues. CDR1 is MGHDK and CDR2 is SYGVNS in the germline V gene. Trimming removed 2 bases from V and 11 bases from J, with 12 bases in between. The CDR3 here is CASSEATGFAFF. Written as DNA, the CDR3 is TGTGCCAGCAGTGAAGCCACAGGGTTTGCTTTCTTT.

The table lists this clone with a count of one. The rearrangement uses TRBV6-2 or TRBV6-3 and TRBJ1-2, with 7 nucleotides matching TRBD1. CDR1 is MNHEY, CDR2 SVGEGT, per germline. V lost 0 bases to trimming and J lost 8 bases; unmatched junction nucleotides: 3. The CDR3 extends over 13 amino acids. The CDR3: CASSYSTGNGYTF. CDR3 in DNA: TGTGCCAGCAGTTACTCGACAGGGAACGGCTACACCTTC.

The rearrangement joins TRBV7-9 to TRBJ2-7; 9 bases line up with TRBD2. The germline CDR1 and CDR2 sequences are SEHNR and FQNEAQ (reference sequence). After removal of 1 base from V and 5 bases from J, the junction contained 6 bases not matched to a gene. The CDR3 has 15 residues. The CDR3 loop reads CASSLVLAGRDEQYF. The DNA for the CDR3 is TGTGCCAGCAGCTTAGTCCTAGCGGGGCGTGACGAGCAGTACTTC.

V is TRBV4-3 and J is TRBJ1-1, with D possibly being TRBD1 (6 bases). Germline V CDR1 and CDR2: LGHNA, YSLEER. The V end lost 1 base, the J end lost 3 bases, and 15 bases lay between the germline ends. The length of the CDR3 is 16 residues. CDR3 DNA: TGCGCCAGCAGCCAAGGTGGGGGGCTCGAGGACACTGAAGCTTTCTTT. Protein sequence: CASSQGGGLEDTEAFF.

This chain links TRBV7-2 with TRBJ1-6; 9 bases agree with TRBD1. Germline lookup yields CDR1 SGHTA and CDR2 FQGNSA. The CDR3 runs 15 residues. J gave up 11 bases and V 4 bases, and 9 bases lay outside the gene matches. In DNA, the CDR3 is TGTGCCAGCAGCTCGCAACAGGGGGCTCAAACACCCCTCCACTTT. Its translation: CASSSQQGAQTPLHF.

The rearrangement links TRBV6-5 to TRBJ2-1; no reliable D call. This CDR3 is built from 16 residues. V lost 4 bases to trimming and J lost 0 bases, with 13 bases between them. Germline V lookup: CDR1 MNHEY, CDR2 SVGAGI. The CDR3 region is CASSSASVSSYNEQFF. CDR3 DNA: TGTGCCAGCAGTTCCGCCTCGGTGAGCTCCTACAATGAGCAGTTCTTC.

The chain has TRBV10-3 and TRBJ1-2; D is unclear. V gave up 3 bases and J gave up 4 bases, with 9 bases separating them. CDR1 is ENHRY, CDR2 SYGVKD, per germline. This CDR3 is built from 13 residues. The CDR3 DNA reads TGTGCCATCAGTGACAGGTTGAGCTATGGCTACACCTTC. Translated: CAISDRLSYGYTF.

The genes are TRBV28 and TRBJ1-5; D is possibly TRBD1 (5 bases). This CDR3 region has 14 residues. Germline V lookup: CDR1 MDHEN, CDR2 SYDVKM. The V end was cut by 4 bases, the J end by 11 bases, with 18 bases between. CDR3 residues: CASSWGGSNRAQHF. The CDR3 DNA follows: TGTGCCAGCAGTTGGGGGGGATCGAATCGGGCCCAGCATTTT.

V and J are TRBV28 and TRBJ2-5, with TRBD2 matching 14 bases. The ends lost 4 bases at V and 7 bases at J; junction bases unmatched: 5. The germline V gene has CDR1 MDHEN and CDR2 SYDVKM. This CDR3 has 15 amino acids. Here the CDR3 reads CASSSGLAGDTTQYF. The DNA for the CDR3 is TGTGCCAGCAGTTCGGGACTAGCGGGGGACACGACCCAGTACTTC.

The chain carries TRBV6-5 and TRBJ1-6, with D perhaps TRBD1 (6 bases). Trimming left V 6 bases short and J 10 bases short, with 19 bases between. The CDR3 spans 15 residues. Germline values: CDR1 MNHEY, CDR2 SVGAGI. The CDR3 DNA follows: TGTGCCAGCAGAGTTGGAGTGGCCGGGGGCTCACCCCTCCACTTT. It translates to CASRVGVAGGSPLHF.

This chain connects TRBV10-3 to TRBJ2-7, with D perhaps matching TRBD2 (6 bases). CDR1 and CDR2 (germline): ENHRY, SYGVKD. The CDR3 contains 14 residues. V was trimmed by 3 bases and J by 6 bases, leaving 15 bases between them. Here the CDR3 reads CAISDESPRGEQYF. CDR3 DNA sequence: TGTGCCATCAGTGACGAGTCCCCGCGGGGCGAGCAGTACTTC.

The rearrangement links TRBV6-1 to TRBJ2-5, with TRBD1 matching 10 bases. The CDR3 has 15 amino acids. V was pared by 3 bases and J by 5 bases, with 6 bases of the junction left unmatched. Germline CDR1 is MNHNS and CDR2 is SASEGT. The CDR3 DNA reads TGTGCCAGCAGTGAGGGGGACAGGGGAGGGGAGACCCAGTACTTC. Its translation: CASSEGDRGGETQYF.

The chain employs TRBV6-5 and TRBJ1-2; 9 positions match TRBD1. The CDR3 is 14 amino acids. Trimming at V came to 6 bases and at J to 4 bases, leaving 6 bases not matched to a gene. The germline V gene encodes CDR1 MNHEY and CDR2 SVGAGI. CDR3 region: CASRPGQGRYGYTF. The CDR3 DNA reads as TGTGCCAGCAGGCCGGGACAGGGTCGCTATGGCTACACCTTC.

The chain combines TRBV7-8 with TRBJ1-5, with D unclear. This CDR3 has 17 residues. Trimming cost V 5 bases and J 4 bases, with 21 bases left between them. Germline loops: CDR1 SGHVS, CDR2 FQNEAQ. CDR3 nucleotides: TGTGCCAGCAGCCGATCCGGTGGCGCAGCGTCAAATCAGCCCCAGCATTTT. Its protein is CASSRSGGAASNQPQHF. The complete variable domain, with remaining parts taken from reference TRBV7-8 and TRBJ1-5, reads GAGVSQSPRYKVAKRGQDVALRCDPISGHVSLFWYQQALGQGPEFLTYFQNEAQLDKSGLPSDRFFAERPEGSVSTLKIQRTQQEDSAVYLCASSRSGGAASNQPQHFGDGTRLSIL.

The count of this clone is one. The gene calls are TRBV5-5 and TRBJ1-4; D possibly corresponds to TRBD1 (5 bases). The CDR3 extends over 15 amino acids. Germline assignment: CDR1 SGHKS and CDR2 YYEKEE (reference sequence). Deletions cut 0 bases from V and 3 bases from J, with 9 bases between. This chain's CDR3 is CASSLGDPANEKLFF. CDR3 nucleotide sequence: TGTGCCAGCAGCTTGGGGGACCCGGCTAATGAAAAACTGTTTTTT.

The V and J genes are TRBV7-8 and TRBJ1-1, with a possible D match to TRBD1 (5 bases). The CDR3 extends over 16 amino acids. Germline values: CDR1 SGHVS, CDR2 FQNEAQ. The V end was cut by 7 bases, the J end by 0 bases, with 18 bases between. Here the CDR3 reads CASTIGSEGMNTEAFF. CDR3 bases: TGTGCCAGCACCATAGGGAGTGAGGGGATGAACACTGAAGCTTTCTTT.

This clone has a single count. CDR3 sequence (DNA): TGTGCCAGTAGACGGTGGGGGGTCGGGAACACTGAAGCTTTCTTT. Translating gives CASRRWGVGNTEAFF. The chain is built from TRBV19 and TRBJ1-1; possibly TRBD1 for D (5 bases). CDR3 length: 15 amino acids. The ends were cut back, 6 bases at V and 1 base at J, with 15 bases in the middle. The germline gives CDR1 LNHDA, CDR2 SQIVND (reference sequence).

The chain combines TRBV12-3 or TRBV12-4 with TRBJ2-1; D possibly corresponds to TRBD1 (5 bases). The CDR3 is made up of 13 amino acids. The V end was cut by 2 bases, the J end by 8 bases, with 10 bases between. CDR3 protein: CASSLSGPHEQFF. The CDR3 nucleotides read TGTGCCAGCAGTTTATCAGGGCCCCATGAGCAGTTCTTC.

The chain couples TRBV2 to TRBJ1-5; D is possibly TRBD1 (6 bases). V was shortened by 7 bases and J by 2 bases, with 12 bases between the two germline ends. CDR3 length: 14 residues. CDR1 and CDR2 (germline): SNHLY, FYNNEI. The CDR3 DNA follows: TGTGCCAGCAATGGGGGCTCTGGCAATCAGCCCCAGCATTTT. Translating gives CASNGGSGNQPQHF.

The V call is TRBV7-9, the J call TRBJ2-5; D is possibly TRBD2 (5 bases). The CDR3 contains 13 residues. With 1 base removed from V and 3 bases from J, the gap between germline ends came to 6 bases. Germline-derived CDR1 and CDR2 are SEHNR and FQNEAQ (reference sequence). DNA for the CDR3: TGTGCCAGCAGCTTAGGGGGAGAAGAGACCCAGTACTTC. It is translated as CASSLGGEETQYF.

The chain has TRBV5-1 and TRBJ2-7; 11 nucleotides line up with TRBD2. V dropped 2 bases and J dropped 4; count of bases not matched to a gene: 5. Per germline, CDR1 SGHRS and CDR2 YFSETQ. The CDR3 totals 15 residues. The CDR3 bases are TGCGCCAGCAGCTTAGATAGCGGGGGGGCGTACGAGCAGTACTTC. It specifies CASSLDSGGAYEQYF.